Below, 27 T cell receptor beta chains from the same sample are listed, as sequenced in a study of cytomegalovirus exposure and HLA in healthy donors. The PCR made use of 60 Vbeta and 13 Jbeta primers. Sequencing used immunoSEQ multiplex PCR; TCRdb keeps in-frame clones, though not all of them. The sample carries 95,000 to 110,000 clones, around 66% recorded once. Sequencing input: PBMCs. Receptors originate from a woman aged 50 to 60 in good health and CMV-seronegative.

This clone showed up just a few times. This sequence joins TRBV28 and TRBJ2-7; perhaps TRBD2 as D (5 bases). In germline, CDR1 is MDHEN, CDR2 SYDVKM. Between the trimmed V and J ends, which lost 3 bases and 2 bases, there was a span of 11 bases. CDR3 length: 14 amino acids. As DNA, the CDR3 is TGTGCCAGCAGTTTCGGGGTTTTAACCTACGAGCAGTACTTC. Translation gives CASSFGVLTYEQYF.

CDR3 DNA sequence: TGTGCTAGTGGTTTGGCGGGACACCCTAATGAAAAACTGTTTTTT. As protein: CASGLAGHPNEKLFF. This rearrangement joins TRBV12-5 to TRBJ1-4; D possibly corresponds to TRBD1 (6 bases). Per the germline V gene, CDR1 is LGHNT and CDR2 is FRNRAP. Trimming pared 1 base from V and 3 bases from J, leaving 9 bases between. CDR3 length: 15 amino acids.

This chain joins TRBV11-1 and TRBJ2-3; 7 bases map to TRBD1. Trimming cost V 1 base and J 9 bases; bases outside gene matches: 10. From germline, CDR1 is SGHAT and CDR2 FQDESV (reference sequence). There are 15 residues in the CDR3. CDR3 bases: TGTGCCAGCAGCTTAGAGGGCACAGGGGAACAGACGCAGTATTTT. The encoded protein is CASSLEGTGEQTQYF.

The chain links TRBV27 to TRBJ1-6; TRBD1 aligns across 7 bases. This CDR3 is built from 14 residues. After removal of 6 bases from V and 9 bases from J, the junction contained 8 bases not matched to a gene. Germline assignment: CDR1 MNHEY and CDR2 SMNVEV (reference sequence). The CDR3 nucleotides read TGTGCCAGCAGAGAGACAGGGCCTGTTTCACCCCTCCACTTT. Its protein product is CASRETGPVSPLHF.

The chain joins TRBV5-1 to TRBJ1-2; 9 positions match TRBD1. V shed 3 bases and J 9 bases; nucleotides not matched to a gene: 3. CDR1 is SGHRS, CDR2 YFSETQ, per germline. The CDR3 covers 12 residues. CDR3 residues: CASSSGQGSYTF. The CDR3 DNA reads as TGCGCCAGCAGCTCCGGACAGGGGAGCTACACCTTC.

The chain combines TRBV7-9 with TRBJ1-1; 8 bases are shared with TRBD1. The J segment lost 0 bases and the V segment lost 1 base, leaving 7 bases of the junction unmatched. Germline CDR1 SEHNR, CDR2 FQNEAQ (reference sequence). This CDR3 contains 17 residues. CDR3 region: CASSLGTGPGMNTEAFF. Here the CDR3 DNA reads TGTGCCAGCAGCTTAGGGACAGGGCCCGGCATGAACACTGAAGCTTTCTTT.

This clone has a single count. This sequence joins TRBV6-5 and TRBJ1-3, with 9 bases fitting TRBD1. After removal of 5 bases from V and 8 bases from J, the junction contained 7 bases not matched to a gene. The germline V gene encodes CDR1 MNHEY and CDR2 SVGAGI. There are 14 residues in the CDR3. The CDR3 sequence: CASSVDRGSYTIYF. CDR3 bases: TGTGCCAGCAGTGTCGACAGGGGGTCTTACACCATATATTTT.

This chain connects TRBV7-2 to TRBJ2-1; the match to TRBD2 covers 10 bases. Germline CDR1 SGHTA, CDR2 FQGNSA. The CDR3 is 15 amino acids. V dropped 3 bases and J dropped 3; count of bases not matched to a gene: 2. The CDR3 coding sequence is TGTGCCAGCAGCTTTCTAGCGGGGGTCTACAATGAGCAGTTCTTC. Encoded protein: CASSFLAGVYNEQFF.

The gene calls are TRBV14 and TRBJ2-7, with 9 bases that match TRBD2. Losses at the gene ends were 4 bases for V and 1 base for J; bases not matched to a gene: 17. Germline values: CDR1 SGHDN, CDR2 FVKESK. This CDR3 is built from 19 residues. The CDR3 here is CASSPSLAGSDIESYEQYF. The CDR3 DNA reads as TGTGCCAGCAGCCCGAGTCTAGCGGGAAGTGATATCGAATCCTACGAGCAGTACTTC. The full variable domain, its missing parts supplied by reference TRBV14 and TRBJ2-7, is EAGVTQFPSHSVIEKGQTVTLRCDPISGHDNLYWYRRVMGKEIKFLLHFVKESKQDESGMPNNRFLAERTGGTYSTLKVQPAELEDSGVYFCASSPSLAGSDIESYEQYFGPGTRLTVT.

V and J are TRBV6-6 and TRBJ2-1; 12 bases are a match to TRBD2. Per germline, CDR1 MNHNY and CDR2 SVGAGI (reference sequence). With V trimmed by 7 bases and J by 3 bases, 4 bases remained unmatched. The CDR3 is made up of 15 amino acids. The CDR3 DNA is TGTGCCAGCAAGACTAGCGGGGGAGTCTACAATGAGCAGTTCTTC. As protein: CASKTSGGVYNEQFF.

V gene TRBV6-1 combines with J gene TRBJ2-1; 11 bases are shared with TRBD2. Germline CDR1 MNHNS, CDR2 SASEGT. The CDR3 length is 17 residues. After removal of 4 bases from V and 0 bases from J, the junction contained 5 bases not matched to a gene. The CDR3 bases are TGTGCCAGCAGTGCTCGACTAGCGGGATACTCCTACAATGAGCAGTTCTTC. Its translation is CASSARLAGYSYNEQFF.

The J gene is TRBJ2-7, the V gene TRBV19; 9 nucleotides match TRBD1. CDR3 size: 16 residues. The germline gives CDR1 LNHDA, CDR2 SQIVND (reference sequence). V lost 1 base to trimming and J lost 4 bases; unmatched junction nucleotides: 8. CDR3 in amino acids: CASSIVWETGGYEQYF. The CDR3 region has the DNA TGTGCCAGTAGTATAGTGTGGGAGACAGGGGGGTACGAGCAGTACTTC.

This clone has a handful of counts. This sequence joins TRBV18 and TRBJ2-1; D remains unclear. Germline V gene sequence: CDR1 KGHSH, CDR2 LQKENI. V lost 0 bases and J 7 bases, leaving 16 bases between the germline ends. The CDR3 length is 16 residues. CDR3 region: CASSPPAGSRPNEQFF. Here the CDR3 DNA reads TGTGCCAGCTCACCACCAGCCGGATCTAGGCCAAATGAGCAGTTCTTC.

The count of this clone is one. This chain links TRBV13 with TRBJ2-2; TRBD1 agrees at 9 bases. This CDR3 comprises 15 residues. Trimming cost V 5 bases and J 4 bases; bases outside gene matches: 5. From germline, CDR1 is PRHDT and CDR2 FYEKMQ (reference sequence). CDR3 bases: TGTGCCAGCAGCCGGGGACAGGGACTCACCGGGGAGCTGTTTTTT. This gives the protein CASSRGQGLTGELFF. Full variable domain (missing parts from reference TRBV13 and TRBJ2-2): AAGVIQSPRHLIKEKRETATLKCYPIPRHDTVYWYQQGPGQDPQFLISFYEKMQSDKGSIPDRFSAQQFSDYHSELNMSSLELGDSALYFCASSRGQGLTGELFFGEGSRLTVL.

The chain has TRBV11-2 and TRBJ1-1; no clear D. Germline-derived CDR1 and CDR2 are SGHAT and FQNNGV. Trimming removed 3 bases from V and 6 bases from J, with 11 bases in between. This CDR3 contains 13 residues. The CDR3 sequence is CASSFNRQAEAFF. The CDR3 DNA reads TGTGCCAGCAGCTTTAATAGACAAGCTGAAGCTTTCTTT.

About this clone itself: One junction end does not reproduce the germline sequence, and a read error may be involved. The chain carries TRBV7-9 and TRBJ1-5; D not resolved. Germline CDR1 reads SEHNR; CDR2 reads FQNEAQ (reference sequence). The CDR3 contains 12 residues. CDR3: CSSSRAAQPQHF. As DNA, the CDR3 is TGTTCCAGCAGTCGTGCGGCGCAGCCCCAGCATTTT.

This clone was seen a handful of times. The chain joins TRBV10-3 to TRBJ2-2; tentatively, D is TRBD1 (5 bases). V lost 2 bases, J lost 5 bases, and 12 bases lay in between. The CDR3 has 15 residues. Per germline, CDR1 ENHRY and CDR2 SYGVKD. In nucleotides, the CDR3 is TGTGCCATCAGTGAGGGACACCGAAAGACCGGGGAGCTGTTTTTT. It translates to CAISEGHRKTGELFF.

V usage is TRBV10-1 and J usage is TRBJ2-1; maybe TRBD1 (6 bases). CDR1 is WNHNN, CDR2 SYGVQD, per germline (reference sequence). V shed 2 bases and J shed 7 bases, with 15 bases lying between them. The CDR3 runs 15 residues. CDR3 sequence reads: CASSEGGASENEQFF. The DNA of the CDR3 is TGCGCCAGCAGTGAGGGGGGCGCCTCGGAGAATGAGCAGTTCTTC.

This chain links TRBV9 with TRBJ2-2; 11 bases match TRBD2. V lost 4 bases and J lost 7; bases outside the gene matches: 6. Germline CDR1 SGDLS, CDR2 YYNGEE. This CDR3 comprises 15 residues. For the CDR3, the DNA is TGTGCCAGCAGCCCTAGCGGGAGGAGGGGCGGGGAGCTGTTTTTT. Translated, it gives CASSPSGRRGGELFF.

This rearrangement joins TRBV30 to TRBJ2-3, with 8 bases matching TRBD2. With 3 bases clipped from V and 8 bases from J, the junction kept 7 bases outside the gene matches. The CDR3 runs to 13 residues. CDR1 is GTSNPN, CDR2 SVGIG, per germline (reference sequence). This CDR3 is CAWRRGGLGTQYF. As DNA, the CDR3 is TGTGCCTGGAGACGGGGGGGCCTAGGTACGCAGTATTTT.

This clone showed up just a few times. The CDR3 is CASSPLSRGGANTGELFF. CDR3 bases: TGTGCCAGCAGCCCCCTGTCGCGGGGGGGTGCGAACACCGGGGAGCTGTTTTTT. This chain joins TRBV27 and TRBJ2-2; 9 bases match TRBD2. Germline V lookup: CDR1 MNHEY, CDR2 SMNVEV (reference sequence). Losses at the gene ends were 6 bases for V and 0 bases for J; bases not matched to a gene: 11. The CDR3 contains 18 residues.

In regard to this clone: Its ends do not fully match the called genes, so a read error is possible. The rearrangement links TRBV11-3 to TRBJ2-1; TRBD1 matches 10 bases. Looked up from germline, CDR1 is SGHNT and CDR2 is YENEEA. This CDR3 spans 14 amino acids. This chain's CDR3 is CASSILVGGTGVVF. Written as DNA, the CDR3 is TGTGCCAGCAGCATACTAGTTGGCGGGACAGGGGTTGTCTTC.

The chain couples TRBV6-1 to TRBJ1-3, with a weak D call TRBD1 (6 bases). The CDR3 has 14 residues. Deletions cut 6 bases from V and 4 bases from J, with 13 bases between. Germline V CDR1 and CDR2: MNHNS, SASEGT. The DNA for the CDR3 is TGTGCCAGCAGACCAGGGGATTACGGAAACACCATATATTTT. This gives the protein CASRPGDYGNTIYF.

The chain uses TRBV28 and TRBJ2-3, with 7 bases that match TRBD1. V was pared by 3 bases and J by 0 bases, with 15 bases of the junction left unmatched. This CDR3 has 19 amino acids. The germline V gene has CDR1 MDHEN and CDR2 SYDVKM. The CDR3 is CASSFLKGTVSLSTDTQYF. The CDR3 nucleotides read TGTGCCAGCAGTTTCCTCAAAGGGACAGTCTCACTTAGCACAGATACGCAGTATTTT.

This clone was detected a few times. The chain carries TRBV18 and TRBJ1-2; D may be TRBD1 (6 bases). V was pared by 2 bases and J by 8 bases, with 18 bases between. Germline V gives CDR1 KGHSH, CDR2 LQKENI. The CDR3 runs to 15 residues. This CDR3 reads CASSPISGDNLGYTF. The CDR3, as DNA: TGTGCCAGCTCACCAATTTCAGGGGATAATCTCGGCTACACCTTC. Full variable domain (outside the CDR3, taken from reference TRBV18 and TRBJ1-2): NAGVMQNPRHLVRRRGQEARLRCSPMKGHSHVYWYRQLPEEGLKFMVYLQKENIIDESGMPKERFSAEFPKEGPSILRIQQVVRGDSAAYFCASSPISGDNLGYTFGSGTRLTVV.

V is TRBV11-2 and J is TRBJ2-3; the match to TRBD2 covers 16 bases. Germline V gene sequence: CDR1 SGHAT, CDR2 FQNNGV. CDR3 length equals 15 residues. The V gene end was trimmed by 7 bases and the J gene end by 6 bases; junction bases not matched to a gene: 4. As DNA, the CDR3 is TGTGCCAGCACCATGGGACTAGCGGGGGGGGATACGCAGTATTTT. Translating it yields CASTMGLAGGDTQYF.

This clone was seen a single time. The J gene is TRBJ2-1, the V gene TRBV7-3; 7 bases line up with TRBD2. The ends lost 2 bases at V and 3 bases at J; junction bases unmatched: 4. Germline V CDR1 and CDR2: SGHTA, FQGTGA. CDR3 length: 15 residues. CDR3 sequence: CASSLSGGDYNEQFF. In DNA form, the CDR3 reads TGTGCCAGCAGCTTATCGGGGGGAGACTACAATGAGCAGTTCTTC.